This TCR beta chain was sequenced during a study of beta chain features in type 1 diabetes. cDNA synthesis used the whole RNA isolate, giving expressed TCRB sequences. The protocol was immunoSEQ multiplex PCR, while the TCRdb copy is restricted to in-frame clones and leaves out a portion. The repertoire has approximately 400,000 clones, roughly 16% of them found once; the top ten carry approximately 0.019%. Germline V CDR1 and CDR2: SEHNR, FQNEAQ (reference sequence). V dropped 0 bases and J dropped 5 bases, with 14 bases sitting between them. The CDR3 length is 16 residues. The rearrangement links TRBV7-9 to TRBJ1-5, with D uncertain. Sequenced material: naive CD4+ T cells from blood. The clonotype originates from a young woman in good health. The CDR3 sequence: CASSLAAGGIYQPQHF. The CDR3 nucleotides read TGTGCCAGCAGCTTAGCTGCGGGCGGGATCTATCAGCCCCAGCATTTT.